Listed below are T cell receptor beta chains from one sample, sequenced in a study of T cells in localized non-small cell lung cancer. Generated by immunoSEQ multiplex PCR, the TCRdb table keeps only in-frame clones and is missing some. The sample carries 30,000 to 45,000 clones, around 88% recorded once. Sequences were derived from peripheral blood, sampled before any cancer treatment. These receptors all come from a woman aged 40-69 years with stage I lung adenocarcinoma. Both conserved end residues are part of each CDR3. A D gene is named only where the DNA matches it firmly. The size field is filled for only some rows; it gives once, few, many or a size class.

clone_size: NA
j_call: TRBJ1-2
d_call: NA
v_call: TRBV6-1
cdr3_aa: CASYPAGGGYTF
cdr3_nt: TGTGCCAGCTACCCGGCGGGTGGTGGCTACACCTTC

clone_size: NA
j_call: TRBJ1-2
d_call: NA
v_call: TRBV4-1
cdr3_aa: CASSRSGGTNYGYTF
cdr3_nt: TGCGCCAGCAGCCGATCGGGGGGGACTAACTATGGCTACACCTTC

clone_size: NA
j_call: TRBJ1-1
d_call: NA
v_call: TRBV30
cdr3_aa: CAWNPQSTDREAFF
cdr3_nt: TGTGCCTGGAACCCCCAGTCGACGGACCGTGAAGCTTTCTTT

clone_size: NA
j_call: TRBJ2-3
d_call: NA
v_call: TRBV5-4
cdr3_aa: CASSQGTPDTQYF
cdr3_nt: TGTGCCAGCTCTCAGGGTACCCCAGATACGCAGTATTTT

clone_size: NA
j_call: TRBJ2-3
d_call: NA
v_call: TRBV5-1
cdr3_aa: CASSLEANTDTQYF
cdr3_nt: TGCGCCAGCAGCTTGGAGGCTAACACAGATACGCAGTATTTT

clone_size: NA
j_call: TRBJ1-2
d_call: NA
v_call: TRBV2
cdr3_aa: CASSEQDLSQYGYTF
cdr3_nt: TGTGCCAGCAGTGAGCAGGATCTCTCGCAGTATGGCTACACCTTC

clone_size: few
j_call: TRBJ2-3
d_call: NA
v_call: TRBV6-6
cdr3_aa: CASSPLVMGAQYF
cdr3_nt: TGTGCCAGCAGCCCCTTGGTCATGGGAGCGCAGTATTTT

clone_size: NA
j_call: TRBJ1-4
d_call: NA
v_call: TRBV2
cdr3_aa: CASSGGVDEKLFF
cdr3_nt: TGTGCCAGTTCCGGAGGGGTCGACGAAAAACTGTTTTTT

clone_size: NA
j_call: TRBJ1-3
d_call: TRBD1
v_call: TRBV6-6
cdr3_aa: CASSPQGGNSGNTIYF
cdr3_nt: TGTGCCAGCAGCCCACAGGGGGGTAACTCTGGAAACACCATATATTTT

clone_size: once
j_call: TRBJ2-5
d_call: NA
v_call: TRBV5-1
cdr3_aa: CASSLDPGAEKTQYF
cdr3_nt: TGCGCCAGCAGCTTGGATCCCGGGGCTGAAAAGACCCAGTACTTC

clone_size: NA
j_call: TRBJ2-7
d_call: NA
v_call: TRBV5-5
cdr3_aa: CASNPTILGASYEQYF
cdr3_nt: TGTGCCAGCAACCCGACAATCCTGGGGGCGTCCTACGAGCAGTACTTC

clone_size: NA
j_call: TRBJ2-5
d_call: NA
v_call: TRBV12-2
cdr3_aa: CASRLVAGTGRDQETQYF
cdr3_nt: TGTGCAAGTCGCTTAGTAGCCGGGACAGGGCGCGATCAAGAGACCCAGTACTTC

clone_size: NA
j_call: TRBJ1-1
d_call: NA
v_call: TRBV19
cdr3_aa: CASSNRGGNTEAFF
cdr3_nt: TGTGCCAGTAGTAATCGAGGCGGGAACACTGAAGCTTTCTTT

clone_size: NA
j_call: TRBJ2-7
d_call: TRBD1
v_call: TRBV9
cdr3_aa: CASSGAPGQTYEQYF
cdr3_nt: TGTGCCAGCAGCGGGGCCCCGGGACAGACCTACGAGCAGTACTTC

clone_size: NA
j_call: TRBJ1-4
d_call: NA
v_call: TRBV28
cdr3_aa: CASSLGLVGREKLFF
cdr3_nt: TGTGCCAGCAGTTTGGGGTTGGTGGGGCGCGAAAAACTGTTTTTT

clone_size: NA
j_call: TRBJ1-1
d_call: NA
v_call: TRBV6-4
cdr3_aa: CASSDGAEAFF
cdr3_nt: TGTGCCAGCAGTGACGGGGCTGAAGCTTTCTTT

clone_size: NA
j_call: TRBJ1-5
d_call: TRBD1
v_call: TRBV28
cdr3_aa: CASSPEGQGFYQPQHF
cdr3_nt: TGTGCCAGCAGTCCAGAGGGACAGGGCTTTTATCAGCCCCAGCATTTT

clone_size: few
j_call: TRBJ2-3
d_call: TRBD2
v_call: TRBV14
cdr3_aa: CASSRIAGASTDTQYF
cdr3_nt: TGTGCCAGCAGCCGAATAGCGGGGGCGAGCACAGATACGCAGTATTTT

clone_size: NA
j_call: TRBJ2-7
d_call: TRBD2
v_call: TRBV28
cdr3_aa: CATLHGGGYYEQYF
cdr3_nt: TGTGCCACTTTACACGGGGGGGGTTACTACGAGCAGTACTTC

clone_size: once
j_call: TRBJ1-6
d_call: TRBD1
v_call: TRBV5-6
cdr3_aa: CASSKDRYSPLHF
cdr3_nt: TGTGCCAGCAGCAAGGACAGGTATTCACCCCTCCACTTT

clone_size: NA
j_call: TRBJ2-1
d_call: TRBD2
v_call: TRBV2
cdr3_aa: CASSEIRGGPNEQFF
cdr3_nt: TGTGCCAGCAGTGAAATACGGGGGGGCCCCAATGAGCAGTTCTTC

clone_size: NA
j_call: TRBJ1-1
d_call: TRBD1
v_call: TRBV27
cdr3_aa: CASRMNRGTEAFF
cdr3_nt: TGTGCCAGCAGAATGAACAGGGGGACTGAAGCTTTCTTT

clone_size: NA
j_call: TRBJ2-7
d_call: NA
v_call: TRBV7-2
cdr3_aa: CASSLQTGSGSYEQYF
cdr3_nt: TGTGCCAGCAGCTTACAAACAGGGAGCGGGTCCTACGAGCAGTACTTC

clone_size: NA
j_call: TRBJ1-6
d_call: NA
v_call: TRBV5-1
cdr3_aa: CASSLTGLESPLHF
cdr3_nt: TGCGCCAGCAGCTTAACAGGGTTAGAATCACCCCTCCACTTT

clone_size: NA
j_call: TRBJ1-5
d_call: NA
v_call: TRBV7-2
cdr3_aa: CASSPQNQPQHF
cdr3_nt: TGTGCCAGCAGCCCTCAGAATCAGCCCCAGCATTTT

clone_size: NA
j_call: TRBJ1-2
d_call: NA
v_call: TRBV7-9
cdr3_aa: CASSSAGGYTF
cdr3_nt: TGTGCCAGCAGCTCTGCTGGAGGCTACACCTTC

clone_size: NA
j_call: TRBJ1-4
d_call: NA
v_call: TRBV5-1
cdr3_aa: CASSLTPGRVDKLFF
cdr3_nt: TGCGCCAGCAGCCTAACCCCCGGCAGGGTGGACAAACTGTTTTTT

clone_size: NA
j_call: TRBJ2-3
d_call: NA
v_call: TRBV6-4
cdr3_aa: CASSDSEGATDTQYF
cdr3_nt: TGTGCCAGCAGTGACTCGGAGGGGGCCACAGATACGCAGTATTTT

clone_size: NA
j_call: TRBJ1-2
d_call: NA
v_call: TRBV19
cdr3_aa: CASSPRTDRIYGYTF
cdr3_nt: TGTGCCAGTAGTCCCCGGACCGACAGAATTTATGGCTACACCTTC

clone_size: once
j_call: TRBJ1-4
d_call: TRBD1
v_call: TRBV28
cdr3_aa: CASSGADRADEKLFF
cdr3_nt: TGTGCCAGCAGTGGAGCCGACAGGGCTGATGAAAAACTGTTTTTT

clone_size: NA
j_call: TRBJ2-5
d_call: TRBD2
v_call: TRBV5-1
cdr3_aa: CASSLGASGGLETQYF
cdr3_nt: TGCGCCAGCAGCTTGGGGGCTAGCGGGGGTCTGGAGACCCAGTACTTC

clone_size: few
j_call: TRBJ2-5
d_call: NA
v_call: TRBV9
cdr3_aa: CASSVGGETQYF
cdr3_nt: TGTGCCAGCAGCGTAGGTGGAGAGACCCAGTACTTC

clone_size: NA
j_call: TRBJ2-5
d_call: NA
v_call: TRBV27
cdr3_aa: CASSLSRLQETQYF
cdr3_nt: TGTGCCAGCAGTTTATCGCGGCTTCAAGAGACCCAGTACTTC

clone_size: few
j_call: TRBJ1-6
d_call: NA
v_call: TRBV5-4
cdr3_aa: CASSLEDSPLHF
cdr3_nt: TGTGCCAGCAGCTTGGAGGATTCACCCCTCCACTTT

clone_size: NA
j_call: TRBJ1-3
d_call: NA
v_call: TRBV28
cdr3_aa: CASSLVGGPAGNTIYF
cdr3_nt: TGTGCCAGCAGTTTGGTCGGGGGACCCGCCGGAAACACCATATATTTT

clone_size: once
j_call: TRBJ1-1
d_call: NA
v_call: TRBV7-6
cdr3_aa: CASSLEPADTEAFF
cdr3_nt: TGTGCCAGCAGCTTAGAACCGGCCGACACTGAAGCTTTCTTT

clone_size: NA
j_call: TRBJ1-5
d_call: NA
v_call: TRBV5-5
cdr3_aa: CASTPTGHLSNQPQHF
cdr3_nt: TGTGCCAGCACCCCGACAGGCCATCTGAGCAATCAGCCCCAGCATTTT